What follows are 21 T cell receptor beta chains derived from one specimen sequenced in a study of fetal regulatory T cell absence and autoimmunity. Assay: immunoSEQ multiplex PCR; the TCRdb copy retains only in-frame clones and omits some. The sample includes 46,000 or so clones, about four fifths of them seen just once. Sequenced input: cord blood. These receptors were collected from a newborn boy with IPEX syndrome.

This sequence joins TRBV7-9 and TRBJ1-1, with D possibly matching TRBD1 (5 bases). Germline assignment: CDR1 SEHNR and CDR2 FQNEAQ (reference sequence). The CDR3 extends over 14 amino acids. The V end was cut by 0 bases, the J end by 10 bases, with 15 bases between. CDR3 in DNA: TGTGCCAGCAGCTTAGCGGGGCACCTAAGGGGAGCTTTCTTT. Translated, it gives CASSLAGHLRGAFF.

This clone appeared once. This rearrangement joins TRBV27 to TRBJ2-1; TRBD2 agrees at 12 bases. The germline V gene has CDR1 MNHEY and CDR2 SMNVEV (reference sequence). J lost 6 bases, V lost 3 bases, and 0 bases had no gene match. This CDR3 has 14 amino acids. This CDR3 is CASSLGLAGNEQFF. In DNA form, the CDR3 reads TGTGCCAGCAGTTTGGGACTAGCGGGCAATGAGCAGTTCTTC.

The genes are TRBV5-5 and TRBJ2-7, with D perhaps TRBD2 (5 bases). The CDR3 sequence is 15 residues long. In germline, CDR1 is SGHKS, CDR2 YYEKEE (reference sequence). Trimming cost V 3 bases and J 0 bases, with 13 bases left between them. The DNA of the CDR3 is TGTGCCAGCAGCTCAGCGGCGGCGAGCTCCTACGAGCAGTACTTC. This codes for CASSSAAASSYEQYF.

This clone has more than one count but fewer than ten. The J gene is TRBJ1-2, the V gene TRBV10-3, with a weak D call TRBD1 (6 bases). From germline, CDR1 is ENHRY and CDR2 SYGVKD. Between the trimmed V and J ends, which lost 0 bases and 4 bases, there was a span of 9 bases. The CDR3 loop spans 14 amino acids. The CDR3 spells CAISESGHLYGYTF. Written as DNA, the CDR3 is TGTGCCATCAGTGAGTCGGGACACCTCTATGGCTACACCTTC.

The chain combines TRBV25-1 with TRBJ2-3; 13 nucleotides line up with TRBD2. There are 16 residues in the CDR3. Losses at the gene ends were 5 bases for V and 3 bases for J; bases not matched to a gene: 5. Germline CDR1 and CDR2: MGHDK and SYGVNS. The CDR3: CASSSGTSGKTDTQYF. The CDR3 DNA reads as TGTGCCAGCAGTTCCGGGACTAGCGGGAAAACAGATACGCAGTATTTT.

The chain links TRBV7-9 to TRBJ1-1, with D possibly being TRBD1 (5 bases). The V end lost 0 bases, the J end lost 0 bases, and 8 bases lay between the germline ends. Looked up from germline, CDR1 is SEHNR and CDR2 is FQNEAQ (reference sequence). The CDR3 loop spans 15 amino acids. The CDR3 sequence: CASSLAQGMNTEAFF. The CDR3 coding sequence is TGTGCCAGCAGCTTAGCGCAGGGAATGAACACTGAAGCTTTCTTT.

The chain carries TRBV9 and TRBJ1-3; 7 bases are shared with TRBD1. The V gene end was trimmed by 4 bases and the J gene end by 2 bases; junction bases not matched to a gene: 6. The germline V gene has CDR1 SGDLS and CDR2 YYNGEE. There are 15 residues in the CDR3. Here the CDR3 reads CASSKLTGTGNTIYF. The CDR3 DNA sequence: TGTGCCAGCAGCAAATTGACAGGGACTGGAAACACCATATATTTT.

V usage is TRBV11-2 and J usage is TRBJ1-4; TRBD1 matches 7 bases. V lost 5 bases to trimming and J lost 7 bases; unmatched junction nucleotides: 13. The CDR3 spans 16 residues. Per germline, CDR1 SGHAT and CDR2 FQNNGV. The CDR3 reads CASSRVIQGRGEKLFF. In nucleotides, the CDR3 is TGTGCCAGCAGCCGCGTAATACAGGGGCGGGGTGAAAAACTGTTTTTT.

This clone was counted only a few times. CDR3 sequence reads: CAWSPQGNQPQHF. DNA for the CDR3: TGTGCCTGGAGTCCTCAGGGAAATCAGCCCCAGCATTTT. The rearrangement joins TRBV30 to TRBJ1-5; D possibly corresponds to TRBD1 (5 bases). This CDR3 comprises 13 residues. From germline, CDR1 is GTSNPN and CDR2 SVGIG (reference sequence). Between the trimmed V and J ends, which lost 2 bases and 4 bases, there was a span of 9 bases.

The V gene is TRBV5-1, the J gene TRBJ2-3; 9 bases fit TRBD2. The CDR3 consists of 15 residues. V dropped 2 bases and J dropped 7; count of bases not matched to a gene: 8. Germline loops: CDR1 SGHRS, CDR2 YFSETQ. CDR3 nucleotide sequence: TGCGCCAGCAGCTTAGCGGGGGGCCAGGTCTATACGCAGTATTTT. Translation gives CASSLAGGQVYTQYF. The full variable domain, in which reference TRBV5-1 and TRBJ2-3 provide the parts outside the CDR3, is KAGVTQTPRYLIKTRGQQVTLSCSPISGHRSVSWYQQTPGQGLQFLFEYFSETQRNKGNFPGRFSGRQFSNSRSEMNVSTLELGDSALYLCASSLAGGQVYTQYFGPGTRLTVL.

The CDR3 DNA is TGTGCCAGCTCATCGGGACAGGCCACTGGAAACACCATATATTTT. This translates into CASSSGQATGNTIYF. J is TRBJ1-3 and V is TRBV18; 8 nucleotides match TRBD1. Unmatched junction bases numbered 5, after V lost 5 bases and J lost 2 bases. The CDR3 has 15 amino acids. CDR1 KGHSH and CDR2 LQKENI come from the germline V gene.

The chain carries TRBV5-8 and TRBJ1-1, with 8 positions matching TRBD1. Germline trimming cut 2 bases from V and 4 bases from J; bases unmatched to any gene: 1. Germline V CDR1 and CDR2: SGHTS, YDEGEE. The CDR3 contains 13 residues. In nucleotides, the CDR3 is TGTGCCAGCAGCTTACAGGGGGGCACTGAAGCTTTCTTT. This translates into CASSLQGGTEAFF. Full variable domain (missing parts from reference TRBV5-8 and TRBJ1-1): EAGVTQSPTHLIKTRGQQATLRCSPISGHTSVYWYQQALGLGLQFLLWYDEGEERNRGNFPPRFSGRQFPNYSSELNVNALELEDSALYLCASSLQGGTEAFFGQGTRLTVV.

This clone appeared once. The J gene is TRBJ2-7, the V gene TRBV9; the match to TRBD1 covers 10 bases. Germline V CDR1 and CDR2: SGDLS, YYNGEE. V gave up 3 bases and J gave up 3 bases; unmatched junction bases: 3. The CDR3 has 14 residues. DNA for the CDR3: TGTGCCAGCAGCGGCCGGACAGGGGGCTACGAGCAGTACTTC. This sequence encodes CASSGRTGGYEQYF.

This clone came up a few times. The genes are TRBV10-1 and TRBJ1-1; D is unresolved. The CDR3 runs 14 residues. V shed 2 bases and J shed 1 base, with 8 bases lying between them. Germline-derived CDR1 and CDR2 are WNHNN and SYGVQD (reference sequence). CDR3 in DNA: TGCGCCAGCAGTGAGATCGACCAGAACACTGAAGCTTTCTTT. Encoded protein: CASSEIDQNTEAFF.

The chain links TRBV5-6 to TRBJ2-2; D perhaps matches TRBD1 (6 bases). CDR1 is SGHDT and CDR2 is YYEEEE in the germline V gene. This CDR3 is built from 16 residues. The ends were cut back, 0 bases at V and 0 bases at J, with 9 bases in the middle. The CDR3 protein is CASSLGHRANTGELFF. CDR3 coding DNA: TGTGCCAGCAGCTTGGGGCACAGGGCGAACACCGGGGAGCTGTTTTTT.

The chain recombines TRBV6-1 with TRBJ1-4; possibly TRBD1 for D (5 bases). Deletions cut 4 bases from V and 5 bases from J, with 20 bases between. Germline assignment: CDR1 MNHNS and CDR2 SASEGT. The CDR3 loop spans 17 amino acids. The CDR3 is CASSVVVGGFGNEKLFF. The CDR3 DNA sequence: TGTGCCAGCAGTGTTGTGGTTGGGGGATTCGGGAATGAAAAACTGTTTTTT.

This clone has just a few counts. The gene calls are TRBV27 and TRBJ2-7; the D is unclear. The CDR3 is 14 amino acids. Germline V lookup: CDR1 MNHEY, CDR2 SMNVEV (reference sequence). The germline V and J ends were trimmed by 7 bases and 5 bases, with 18 bases remaining between them. The CDR3 nucleotides are TGTGCCAGCAACTCCCTCCGGCCGGGTCACGAGCAGTACTTC. Translated, it gives CASNSLRPGHEQYF.

V is TRBV2 and J is TRBJ1-4; tentative D call: TRBD1 (6 bases). V lost 6 bases to trimming and J lost 0 bases, with 8 bases between them. The CDR3 extends over 14 amino acids. Germline V gene lookup returns CDR1 SNHLY and CDR2 FYNNEI. CDR3: CASRRGATNEKLFF. For the CDR3, the DNA is TGTGCCAGCAGGAGGGGGGCAACTAATGAAAAACTGTTTTTT.

A single count supports this clone. The chain recombines TRBV29-1 with TRBJ2-3, with 8 bases identical to TRBD2. The V segment lost 3 bases and the J segment 6 bases; nucleotides outside the gene matches: 11. From germline, CDR1 is SQVTM and CDR2 ANQGSEA. CDR3 size: 15 residues. The CDR3 DNA follows: TGCAGCGTTGACCCGCGGGGGGCGTGGTGGGATACGCAGTATTTT. Encoded protein: CSVDPRGAWWDTQYF.

This chain joins TRBV7-7 and TRBJ2-2; 12 bases align to TRBD2. CDR3 length: 18 residues. The germline V gene encodes CDR1 SSHAT and CDR2 FNYEAQ (reference sequence). With 5 bases clipped from V and 4 bases from J, the junction kept 11 bases outside the gene matches. CDR3 loop: CASSPNRLAGGGTGELFF. The CDR3 coding sequence is TGTGCCAGCAGCCCAAACCGTCTAGCGGGAGGGGGCACCGGGGAGCTGTTTTTT.

This chain connects TRBV19 to TRBJ2-3, with TRBD2 matching over 13 bases. CDR3 length: 17 residues. Germline-derived CDR1 and CDR2 are LNHDA and SQIVND (reference sequence). V shed 1 base, J shed 6 bases, and the junction held 7 bases outside the gene matches. The CDR3 sequence is CASSIATSGGSGDTQYF. In DNA form, the CDR3 reads TGTGCCAGTAGTATAGCGACTAGCGGGGGGTCGGGGGATACGCAGTATTTT.